The 5 T cell receptor beta chains in this list originate from one sample, sequenced in a study of CD4 T cells in relation to SARS-CoV-2 and coronaviruses. Sequenced by immunoSEQ multiplex PCR; TCRdb stores in-frame clones only, minus some. The repertoire holds tens of thousands of clones, 88% seen once, with 9.2% in the top ten. Sequencing used memory CD4+ T cells from PBMCs. These receptors came from an adult with COVID-19.

The chain employs TRBV19 and TRBJ2-3; 8 bases match TRBD2. This CDR3 contains 15 residues. The ends lost 7 bases at V and 5 bases at J; junction bases unmatched: 11. In germline, CDR1 is LNHDA, CDR2 SQIVND (reference sequence). The CDR3 DNA reads TGTGCCAGTAAGCTGATGGTTAGCGGGGTAGATACGCAGTATTTT. This codes for CASKLMVSGVDTQYF.

This chain links TRBV27 with TRBJ2-1, with D possibly TRBD1 on 5 matching bases. The germline CDR1 and CDR2 sequences are MNHEY and SMNVEV (reference sequence). The CDR3 has 11 amino acids. V lost 5 bases, J lost 11 bases, and 10 bases lay in between. This CDR3 is CASSVGQKQFF. The CDR3, as DNA: TGTGCCAGCAGTGTAGGACAAAAGCAGTTCTTC.

The gene calls are TRBV10-3 and TRBJ2-2; D is possibly TRBD1 or TRBD2 (6 bases each). The CDR3 is 16 amino acids. Germline V lookup: CDR1 ENHRY, CDR2 SYGVKD. Trimming left V 10 bases short and J 7 bases short, with 25 bases between. The CDR3 loop is CATHPGLGGVGGELFF. Here the CDR3 DNA reads TGTGCCACTCATCCGGGACTTGGGGGCGTCGGCGGGGAGCTGTTTTTT.

The chain recombines TRBV11-3 with TRBJ2-3; D assignment may be TRBD1 or TRBD2 (5 bases each). Looked up from germline, CDR1 is SGHNT and CDR2 is YENEEA. This CDR3 spans 14 amino acids. Trimming stripped 5 bases from V and 1 base from J, with 10 bases between. In DNA, the CDR3 is TGTGCCAGCAGCACCCGGGACGGCACAGATACGCAGTATTTT. This sequence encodes CASSTRDGTDTQYF.

This chain connects TRBV29-1 to TRBJ1-1; D gene ambiguous. In germline, CDR1 is SQVTM, CDR2 ANQGSEA. The CDR3 has 12 amino acids. The V end was cut by 5 bases, the J end by 1 base, with 8 bases between. CDR3 sequence: CSVYTPNTEAFF. The CDR3 nucleotides are TGCAGCGTTTACACCCCGAACACTGAAGCTTTCTTT. Together with reference TRBV29-1 and TRBJ1-1, the CDR3 gives the full variable domain: SAVISQKPSRDICQRGTSLTIQCQVDSQVTMMFWYRQQPGQSLTLIATANQGSEATYESGFVIDKFPISRPNLTFSTLTVSNMSPEDSSIYLCSVYTPNTEAFFGQGTRLTVV.